Each of the 9 T cell receptor beta chains below was sequenced from the same sample in a study of shared clonotypes between healthy human individuals. Libraries were prepared by immunoSEQ multiplex PCR; TCRdb keeps only in-frame clonotypes and omits some of them. This sample has about 1 million clones, with about 80% found just once. The source material was memory CD4+ T cells sorted from blood. The sample's subset: CD45RA-negative fraction. These receptors originate from a man in his late teens or twenties in good health.

The chain employs TRBV7-2 and TRBJ2-1, with 10 bases matching TRBD2. The CDR3 covers 15 residues. The ends lost 5 bases at V and 7 bases at J; junction bases unmatched: 8. Germline CDR1 SGHTA, CDR2 FQGNSA. The CDR3 bases are TGTGCCAGCAGCCTTACTAGCGGGGCACAGAATGAGCAGTTCTTC. It encodes CASSLTSGAQNEQFF.

DNA for the CDR3: TGTGCCAGCAGCCCCAACCTTGGGACACTAAATGAAAAACTGTTTTTT. Amino acid sequence: CASSPNLGTLNEKLFF. The chain carries TRBV9 and TRBJ1-4; tentative D call: TRBD1 (6 bases). Trimming removed 4 bases at V and 5 bases at J, with 18 bases between. The CDR3 spans 16 residues. Germline V lookup: CDR1 SGDLS, CDR2 YYNGEE.

As concerns this clone: In the same sample, other DNA sequences code for this CDR3. This sequence joins TRBV2 and TRBJ2-7; no clear D gene. Germline CDR1 and CDR2: SNHLY and FYNNEI. The CDR3 length is 11 residues. Between the trimmed V and J ends, which lost 4 bases and 4 bases, there was a span of 5 bases. The CDR3 bases are TGTGCCAGCAGTGCTCTATACGAGCAGTACTTC. Its translation: CASSALYEQYF.

The rearrangement uses TRBV4-1 and TRBJ2-2, with 14 nucleotides matching TRBD2. J was trimmed by 6 bases and V by 0 bases; bases with no gene match: 9. Per the germline V gene, CDR1 is MGHRA and CDR2 is YSYEKL. The CDR3 loop spans 19 amino acids. CDR3: CASSQEVTSGRGSAGELFF. The CDR3 DNA reads TGCGCCAGCAGCCAAGAGGTGACTAGCGGGAGGGGAAGTGCCGGGGAGCTGTTTTTT.

This chain links TRBV7-2 with TRBJ2-7; D may match TRBD1 or TRBD2 (5 bases each). With 2 bases removed from V and 2 bases from J, the gap between germline ends came to 10 bases. The CDR3 is 14 amino acids. Germline lookup yields CDR1 SGHTA and CDR2 FQGNSA. CDR3 region: CASSLIRGTYEQYF. For the CDR3, the DNA is TGTGCCAGCAGCTTAATCCGGGGCACCTACGAGCAGTACTTC. Filled out from reference TRBV7-2 and TRBJ2-7, the complete variable domain reads GAGVSQSPSNKVTEKGKDVELRCDPISGHTALYWYRQSLGQGLEFLIYFQGNSAPDKSGLPSDRFSAERTGGSVSTLTIQRTQQEDSAVYLCASSLIRGTYEQYFGPGTRLTVT.

The genes are TRBV10-3 and TRBJ1-6, with 10 bases matching TRBD1. V lost 2 bases and J lost 10; bases outside the gene matches: 8. From germline, CDR1 is ENHRY and CDR2 SYGVKD. The CDR3 covers 16 residues. CDR3 in amino acids: CAISEISPDRGSPLHF. The CDR3 bases are TGTGCCATCAGTGAGATTAGCCCGGACAGGGGGTCACCCCTCCACTTT.

The chain uses TRBV19 and TRBJ2-3; no definite D call. The germline CDR1 and CDR2 sequences are LNHDA and SQIVND (reference sequence). The CDR3 is 15 residues long. The V and J ends lost 2 bases and 1 base respectively, with 10 bases between them. The CDR3 protein is CASSISIQGTDTQYF. The CDR3 region has the DNA TGTGCCAGTAGTATATCGATCCAGGGCACAGATACGCAGTATTTT.

The V and J genes are TRBV15 and TRBJ1-2; 7 bases are a match to TRBD1. Germline CDR1 and CDR2: LNHNV and YYDKDF (reference sequence). The CDR3 has 15 residues. The J segment lost 8 bases and the V segment lost 0 bases, leaving 9 bases of the junction unmatched. The CDR3, as DNA: TGTGCCACCAGCAGAGATAGGACAGGCGGTTTGGGCTACACCTTC. Its protein is CATSRDRTGGLGYTF.

As concerns this clone: The same CDR3 also results from other DNA sequences found in this sample. This chain connects TRBV30 to TRBJ1-3; TRBD1 is a possible D gene (5 bases). V was cut by 5 bases and J by 0 bases, with 11 bases left in between. The germline V gene has CDR1 GTSNPN and CDR2 SVGIG (reference sequence). The CDR3 covers 14 residues. CDR3 amino acids: CAWGTGGSGNTIYF. CDR3 bases: TGTGCCTGGGGGACGGGGGGCTCTGGAAACACCATATATTTT. The variable domain in full, completed from reference TRBV30 and TRBJ1-3, reads SQTIHQWPATLVQPVGSPLSLECTVEGTSNPNLYWYRQAAGRGLQLLFYSVGIGQISSEVPQNLSASRPQDRQFILSSKKLLLSDSGFYLCAWGTGGSGNTIYFGEGSWLTVV.